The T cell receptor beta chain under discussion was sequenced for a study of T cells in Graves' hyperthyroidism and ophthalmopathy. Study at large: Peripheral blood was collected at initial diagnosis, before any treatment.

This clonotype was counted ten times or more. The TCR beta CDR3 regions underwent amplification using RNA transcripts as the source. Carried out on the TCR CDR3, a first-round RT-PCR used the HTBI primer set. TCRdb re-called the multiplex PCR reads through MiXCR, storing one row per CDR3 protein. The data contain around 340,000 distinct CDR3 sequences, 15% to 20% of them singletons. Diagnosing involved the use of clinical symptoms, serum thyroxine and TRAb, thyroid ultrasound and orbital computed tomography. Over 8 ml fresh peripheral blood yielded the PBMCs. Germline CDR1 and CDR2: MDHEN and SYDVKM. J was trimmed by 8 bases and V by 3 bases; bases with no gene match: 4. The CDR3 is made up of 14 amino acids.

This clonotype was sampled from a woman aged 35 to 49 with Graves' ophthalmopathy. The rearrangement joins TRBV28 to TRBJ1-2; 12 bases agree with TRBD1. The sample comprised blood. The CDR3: CASSFSGTGGGYTF. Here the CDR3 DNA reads TGTGCCAGCAGTTTCTCCGGGACAGGGGGCGGCTACACCTTC.